This paragraph reports one T cell receptor (beta chain). This clone was observed a handful of times. Its cognate antigen has yet to be identified. Base qualities are not recorded, but no much larger clone differs from it by a single base. These data come from a study of beta chain features in type 1 diabetes (dated by TCRdb to the late 2010s). A note on the overall study: Patients and healthy donors did not differ in mean age, gender distribution, total cell number or subset yield. A total of about 110 million sorted cells were examined across all samples, and the number of cells per subset was strongly correlated with RNA yield. Regulatory and stem cell-like memory subsets were obtained from only 8 patients and roughly eight healthy donors, while naive and central memory subsets were obtained from all 30 or so donors. The study compared TCRB repertoires of sorted circulating CD4+ T cell subsets between recently diagnosed type 1 diabetes patients and matched healthy donors. Points the paper makes about the study in general: Fewer insertions and more nucleotide deletions at VDJ recombination sites were observed in patients with type 1 diabetes, implying thymic rearrangement abnormalities. Sequencing cDNA rather than genomic DNA could over-represent highly expressing activated cells, although activation and CD3 levels did not differ between groups. The naive, central memory and regulatory TCRB repertoires appeared to resemble one another more closely among patients than among healthy donors. In all four CD4+ subsets, TCRB CDR3 length was moderately but significantly shorter in type 1 diabetes patients. HLA sub-analyses involved small numbers of individuals, so any influence of HLA type on TCRB rearrangement remained unresolved. Shorter templates might have been favored by PCR, but patient and control samples were amplified and corrected together, so both groups would have been affected equally by any skew.

CDR1 and CDR2 (MDHEN, SYDVKM) derive from the germline V gene. V loses 6 bases at its end and J loses 0 bases; junction bases beyond the gene matches: 5. The CDR3 contains 15 residues, cysteine and phenylalanine counted. Just CDR3 DNA is preserved here, 45 bases in frame from base 1. The entire isolated RNA was reverse transcribed using the High Capacity cDNA Reverse Transcription Kit, and thus expressed TCRB transcripts were sequenced. Deep immunoSEQ sequencing was performed on naive, central memory and regulatory T cell samples, with an average of roughly 3.3 million total reads per sample. Sorted cells were lysed in RLT buffer and RNA was extracted with DNase-treated RNeasy Micro or Mini kits, depending on cell number. Each cell subset was processed separately to prevent cross-contamination, with patient and healthy donor samples processed together. Using the immunoSEQ multiplex PCR, TCRB sequences were amplified from cDNA into 87-bp fragments spanning the CDR3 region. Sequencing of the amplicons was performed on the Illumina HiSeq platform. The study's processing was this. Synthetic template baselines were used to correct PCR bias computationally, reads within Hamming distance 2 were collapsed together, and singletons that could not be merged were discarded. By aligning reads against IMGT, V, D and J genes, CDR3 length, and insertions or deletions at six rearrangement sites were assigned. Within each subset, clonotype counts were normalized to sorted cell number, after which true diversity and Gini coefficients were computed with the tcR R package. Repertoire sharing was quantified using the overlap coefficient calculated on TCRB nucleotide sequences. As a proxy for the pre-selection repertoire, out-of-frame TCRB sequences from naive cells were analyzed. The source is immuneACCESS, and TCRdb retained only in-frame sequences with V and J called. Part of the clones is not carried over; for the studies checked, unresolved V genes explain less than half of this, and the remainder is unexplained. From that table come the V and J calls and clone size; the DNA was used to work out D and trimming. The sample includes hundreds of thousands of clones, with approximately 28% observed a single time. The leading ten clones occupy about 0.065% of the sample.

From each donor, a single peripheral blood sample of about 116 mL on average was drawn into heparinised tubes. A BD FACSAria II and a panel including CD45RO, CCR7, CD25, CD127, CD95 and CD27 were used to sort naive, central memory, regulatory and stem cell-like memory CD4+ T cells. Purity was above 95% for every sorted population. Right away, PBMCs were isolated by Lymphoprep density gradient centrifugation and were stained directly, with no culture step. So that batch effects would be minimized, each experiment stained and sorted samples in pairs, pairing one healthy donor with one patient. The sequencing input was naive CD4+ T cells from blood. This specimen's cell subset or site label, interpreted: true naive CD4+ T cells. This TCR was recovered from a man in his late teens or twenties in good health. The receptor chain draws on TRBV28 and TRBJ2-3; TRBD2 aligns with 8 central bases. In nucleotides, the sequence is TGTGCCAGCAGGCGAGCGGGAGCAAGCACAGATACGCAGTATTTT. Its amino acids are CASRRAGASTDTQYF.